These T cell receptor beta chains were read from a single sample in a study of beta chain features in type 1 diabetes. Measured with immunoSEQ multiplex PCR; TCRdb has only the in-frame clones, and not every one. The table records some 190,000 clones, 7.5% to 8.5% of them present only once. Sequencing was performed on central memory CD4+ T cells from blood. The receptors derive from a man between 18 and 29 years old with type 1 diabetes. The CDR3 runs from the conserved cysteine through the conserved F or W. A D gene is named only where the DNA matches it firmly. Size is stated for part of the rows, as once, few or many counts, or as a class when the clone is expanded.

d_gene,v_gene,j_gene,abundance,CDR3aa,CDR3nt
.,TRBV30,TRBJ1-2,.,CASSDGQNYGYTF,TGTGCCAGTAGTGACGGACAGAACTATGGCTACACCTTC
TRBD2,TRBV27,TRBJ2-3,few,CASKLAGGPDTQYF,TGTGCCAGCAAACTAGCGGGGGGGCCGGATACGCAGTATTTT
TRBD2,TRBV7-8,TRBJ2-3,.,CASSALTSGITYTQWYF,TGTGCCAGCAGCGCGTTAACTAGCGGGATTACTTATACGCAGTGGTATTTT
.,TRBV4-2,TRBJ1-3,few,CASSQDPKGLTNTIYF,TGTGCCAGCAGCCAAGATCCAAAGGGGCTGACAAACACCATATATTTT
TRBD2,TRBV7-9,TRBJ2-3,.,CASSLLGLAGAYSTDTQYF,TGTGCCAGCAGCCTTCTCGGACTAGCGGGGGCTTATAGCACAGATACGCAGTATTTT
.,TRBV19,TRBJ2-3,few,CASARLVGTDTQYF,TGTGCCAGCGCTCGGCTAGTCGGCACAGATACGCAGTATTTT
TRBD1,TRBV6-6,TRBJ2-2,few,CASTGQGGATLFF,TGTGCCAGCACCGGACAGGGGGGTGCCACGCTGTTTTTT
.,TRBV28,TRBJ1-2,.,CAGFGVNYGYTF,TGTGCCGGGTTCGGGGTTAACTATGGCTACACCTTC
TRBD2,TRBV7-9,TRBJ2-1,.,CASSQREGPYNEQFF,TGTGCCAGCAGTCAGCGGGAGGGGCCCTACAATGAGCAGTTCTTC
.,TRBV7-2,TRBJ2-2,few,CASSQDWTGELFF,TGTGCCAGCAGCCAAGACTGGACCGGGGAGCTGTTTTTT
.,TRBV6-5,TRBJ2-3,.,CASSYIPGTDTQYF,TGTGCCAGCAGTTACATCCCAGGCACAGATACGCAGTATTTT
.,TRBV5-4,TRBJ2-7,.,CASSLVGQGSYEQYF,TGTGCCAGCAGCTTGGTAGGGCAGGGCTCCTACGAGCAGTACTTC
.,TRBV7-9,TRBJ1-1,.,CASSSGSGREGEAFF,TGTGCCAGCAGTTCAGGGTCGGGCCGGGAGGGGGAAGCTTTCTTT
.,TRBV5-1,TRBJ2-5,few,CASSPGHLGETQYF,TGCGCCAGCAGCCCGGGACACCTCGGCGAGACCCAGTACTTC
TRBD1,TRBV2,TRBJ2-6,.,CAGYRGRTHGANVLTF,TGTGCCGGCTACAGGGGGCGGACCCATGGGGCCAACGTCCTGACTTTC
.,TRBV5-1,TRBJ1-4,few,CASRGDTANEKLFF,TGCGCCAGCAGAGGGGACACGGCTAATGAAAAACTGTTTTTT
.,TRBV28,TRBJ2-7,many,CASSGTTGTGAYYEQYF,TGTGCCAGCAGTGGGACTACAGGGACAGGAGCCTACTACGAGCAGTACTTC
TRBD1,TRBV5-1,TRBJ2-1,few,CASSSDRVGQFF,TGCGCCAGCAGCTCAGACAGGGTAGGACAGTTCTTC
TRBD1,TRBV30,TRBJ1-1,many,CAWSPRYDRGTEAFF,TGTGCCTGGAGTCCCCGTTACGACAGGGGCACTGAAGCTTTCTTT
.,TRBV2,TRBJ1-6,.,CASTRERSPLHF,TGTGCCAGCACTCGGGAGAGGTCACCCCTCCACTTT
.,TRBV28,TRBJ2-5,.,CASSLLAAQETQYF,TGTGCCAGCAGTTTGTTAGCGGCGCAAGAGACCCAGTACTTC
TRBD1,TRBV27,TRBJ1-1,few,CASSLGGTGKTEAFF,TGTGCCAGCAGTTTAGGGGGGACAGGGAAAACTGAAGCTTTCTTT
.,TRBV7-2,TRBJ1-2,many,CASSFLSQGGGYTF,TGTGCCAGCAGCTTTTTGTCGCAGGGTGGCGGCTACACCTTC
.,TRBV27,TRBJ1-5,.,CASSLSAGVGYGNQPQHF,TGTGCCAGCAGTTTATCGGCAGGTGTGGGCTACGGCAATCAGCCCCAGCATTTT
TRBD1,TRBV4-2,TRBJ1-5,.,CASSRQGFDNQPQHF,TGTGCCAGCAGCCGACAGGGATTCGACAATCAGCCCCAGCATTTT
.,TRBV13,TRBJ2-2,many,CASSRMGLELFF,TGTGCCAGCAGCCGGATGGGCCTCGAGCTGTTTTTT
TRBD1,TRBV6-6,TRBJ1-2,few,CASRSQGAHYGYTF,TGTGCCAGCAGATCACAGGGGGCTCACTATGGCTACACCTTC
TRBD2,TRBV28,TRBJ2-5,.,CASRGTSGSETQYF,TGTGCCAGCAGGGGGACTAGCGGATCAGAGACCCAGTACTTC
.,TRBV4-3,TRBJ2-7,many,CASSQDLTGKSSYEQYF,TGCGCCAGCAGCCAGGACCTTACAGGGAAGAGCTCCTACGAGCAGTACTTC
TRBD2,TRBV7-8,TRBJ2-5,few,CASSLVPRGGQETQYF,TGTGCCAGCAGCTTAGTTCCTCGGGGGGGGCAAGAGACCCAGTACTTC
TRBD1,TRBV5-4,TRBJ2-7,few,CASSPPDRGSEQYF,TGTGCCAGCAGCCCGCCGGACAGGGGGAGCGAGCAGTACTTC
TRBD1,TRBV27,TRBJ1-3,few,CASSPHRDRGNTIYF,TGTGCCAGCAGTCCCCACCGGGACAGGGGAAACACCATATATTTT
TRBD2,TRBV4-1,TRBJ2-5,few,CASSQNSGGAGETQYF,TGCGCCAGCAGCCAAAATAGCGGGGGGGCAGGGGAGACCCAGTACTTC